The rows below give T cell receptor beta chains drawn from one sample of a study of T cells in Graves' hyperthyroidism and ophthalmopathy. TCRdb re-analysed the multiplex PCR reads in MiXCR, keeping a single row per CDR3 protein. This table has approximately 400,000 distinct CDR3 sequences, 15% to 19% appearing once. The sequenced sample was blood. The receptors stem from a woman aged 18 to 35 with Graves' hyperthyroidism. Both conserved end residues are part of each CDR3. The D gene is left open where the match is weak. Part of the rows lack a size; the others show once, few, many or a class for expanded clones.

clone size: few; J gene: TRBJ2-1; V gene: TRBV4-2; D gene: .; CDR3 protein: CASSQPGEGSYNEQFF; CDR3 DNA: TGTGCCAGCAGCCAACCAGGGGAGGGCTCCTACAATGAGCAGTTCTTC
clone size: .; J gene: TRBJ1-5; V gene: TRBV28; D gene: TRBD1; CDR3 protein: CASRRQGGGNQPQHF; CDR3 DNA: TGTGCCAGCAGAAGACAGGGAGGCGGCAATCAGCCCCAGCATTTT
clone size: .; J gene: TRBJ2-3; V gene: TRBV12-5; D gene: .; CDR3 protein: CASAPHRTDTQYF; CDR3 DNA: TGTGCTAGTGCCCCCCACCGCACAGATACGCAGTATTTT
clone size: few; J gene: TRBJ2-5; V gene: TRBV29-1; D gene: .; CDR3 protein: CSVDAVTDEETQYF; CDR3 DNA: TGCAGCGTTGATGCCGTGACGGACGAAGAGACCCAGTACTTC
clone size: many; J gene: TRBJ1-1; V gene: TRBV20-1; D gene: .; CDR3 protein: CSAPMTGSNTEAFF; CDR3 DNA: TGCAGTGCTCCAATGACAGGTTCGAACACTGAAGCTTTCTTT
clone size: many; J gene: TRBJ2-7; V gene: TRBV6-1; D gene: TRBD1; CDR3 protein: CASSVGFVGAGGPGEQYF; CDR3 DNA: TGTGCCAGCAGTGTCGGCTTCGTCGGGGCAGGGGGCCCTGGGGAGCAGTACTTC
clone size: .; J gene: TRBJ2-7; V gene: TRBV27; D gene: .; CDR3 protein: CASSPGGRWESSYEQYF; CDR3 DNA: TGTGCCAGCAGTCCCGGGGGGCGGTGGGAATCTAGCTACGAGCAGTACTTC
clone size: many; J gene: TRBJ2-5; V gene: TRBV3-1; D gene: TRBD1; CDR3 protein: CASSRRRDRKETQYF; CDR3 DNA: TGTGCCAGCAGCCGTCGCCGGGACAGGAAAGAGACCCAGTACTTC
clone size: many; J gene: TRBJ2-7; V gene: TRBV28; D gene: .; CDR3 protein: CASIQNWGDHYEQYF; CDR3 DNA: TGTGCCAGCATTCAAAATTGGGGGGACCATTACGAGCAGTACTTC
clone size: few; J gene: TRBJ2-1; V gene: TRBV24-1; D gene: .; CDR3 protein: CATSDVTALEVSYNEQFF; CDR3 DNA: TGTGCCACCAGTGACGTGACCGCACTCGAGGTCTCCTACAATGAGCAGTTCTTC
clone size: many; J gene: TRBJ2-3; V gene: TRBV7-9; D gene: TRBD2; CDR3 protein: CASSWLAGASTDTQYF; CDR3 DNA: TGTGCCAGCAGCTGGCTAGCGGGAGCTAGCACAGATACGCAGTATTTT
clone size: many; J gene: TRBJ2-3; V gene: TRBV28; D gene: .; CDR3 protein: CASSDSLSTQYF; CDR3 DNA: TGTGCCAGCAGCGATTCTCTCTCTACGCAGTATTTT
clone size: many; J gene: TRBJ2-7; V gene: TRBV7-9; D gene: .; CDR3 protein: CASSLTQGDSHEQYF; CDR3 DNA: TGTGCCAGCAGCTTAACCCAGGGCGATTCCCACGAGCAGTACTTC
clone size: .; J gene: TRBJ1-5; V gene: TRBV27; D gene: .; CDR3 protein: CASRTTGTHSRGPQHF; CDR3 DNA: TGTGCCAGCAGAACTACAGGGACTCATAGCCGGGGGCCCCAGCATTTT
clone size: many; J gene: TRBJ2-7; V gene: TRBV7-6; D gene: .; CDR3 protein: CASSTVDYEQYF; CDR3 DNA: TGTGCCAGCAGTACAGTTGACTACGAGCAGTACTTC
clone size: many; J gene: TRBJ2-7; V gene: TRBV20-1; D gene: .; CDR3 protein: CSARGLVNYEQYF; CDR3 DNA: TGCAGTGCTAGAGGACTAGTCAACTACGAGCAGTACTTC
clone size: many; J gene: TRBJ2-6; V gene: TRBV5-1; D gene: .; CDR3 protein: CASTPSGANVLTF; CDR3 DNA: TGCGCCAGCACCCCCTCTGGGGCCAACGTCCTGACTTTC
clone size: many; J gene: TRBJ2-7; V gene: TRBV11-2; D gene: .; CDR3 protein: CASSTRGAGPYEQYF; CDR3 DNA: TGTGCCAGCAGCACCCGGGGCGCGGGGCCCTACGAGCAGTACTTC
clone size: few; J gene: TRBJ1-5; V gene: TRBV15; D gene: TRBD1; CDR3 protein: CATSSQGTAQGPQHF; CDR3 DNA: TGTGCCACCAGCTCGCAAGGGACAGCTCAGGGGCCCCAGCATTTT
clone size: .; J gene: TRBJ1-2; V gene: TRBV20-1; D gene: .; CDR3 protein: CSARDSRAGGYTF; CDR3 DNA: TGCAGTGCTAGAGATTCTCGGGCAGGGGGCTACACCTTC
clone size: many; J gene: TRBJ1-1; V gene: TRBV20-1; D gene: .; CDR3 protein: CSAQSLQEAFF; CDR3 DNA: TGCAGTGCGCAGTCTCTCCAGGAAGCTTTCTTT
clone size: many; J gene: TRBJ2-5; V gene: TRBV12-3/TRBV12-4; D gene: .; CDR3 protein: CASKGRVGETQYF; CDR3 DNA: TGTGCCAGCAAGGGCAGGGTCGGCGAGACCCAGTACTTC
clone size: few; J gene: TRBJ1-6; V gene: TRBV10-3; D gene: TRBD1; CDR3 protein: CAISESDRGNSPLHF; CDR3 DNA: TGTGCCATCAGCGAAAGCGACAGGGGTAATTCACCCCTCCACTTT
clone size: .; J gene: TRBJ1-2; V gene: TRBV29-1; D gene: .; CDR3 protein: CSDDGFGGANYGYTF; CDR3 DNA: TGCAGCGACGATGGCTTTGGGGGGGCAAACTATGGCTACACCTTC
clone size: many; J gene: TRBJ2-3; V gene: TRBV11-2; D gene: .; CDR3 protein: CASSLDLGPTSTDTQYF; CDR3 DNA: TGTGCCAGCAGCTTAGATCTGGGACCCACTAGCACAGATACGCAGTATTTT
clone size: many; J gene: TRBJ2-1; V gene: TRBV7-2; D gene: TRBD2; CDR3 protein: CASKTGGQYNEQFF; CDR3 DNA: TGTGCCAGCAAAACGGGGGGGCAGTACAATGAGCAGTTCTTC
clone size: many; J gene: TRBJ1-4; V gene: TRBV11-2; D gene: TRBD1; CDR3 protein: CASSLVGRGVYRTNEKLFF; CDR3 DNA: TGTGCCAGCAGCTTAGTTGGCAGGGGGGTTTACCGGACTAATGAAAAACTGTTTTTT
clone size: .; J gene: TRBJ2-1; V gene: TRBV15; D gene: TRBD2; CDR3 protein: CATSRGGGLRYNEQFF; CDR3 DNA: TGTGCCACCAGCAGAGGCGGGGGGCTCCGCTACAATGAGCAGTTCTTC
clone size: .; J gene: TRBJ1-1; V gene: TRBV7-7; D gene: .; CDR3 protein: CASSLSGNTGAFF; CDR3 DNA: TGTGCTAGCAGCTTATCCGGGAACACTGGAGCTTTCTTT
clone size: many; J gene: TRBJ1-5; V gene: TRBV5-1; D gene: .; CDR3 protein: CASSLGVLDSNQPQHF; CDR3 DNA: TGCGCCAGCAGCTTGGGGGTATTGGATAGCAATCAGCCCCAGCATTTT
clone size: .; J gene: TRBJ2-3; V gene: TRBV6-1; D gene: .; CDR3 protein: CASRPRDTTDTQYF; CDR3 DNA: TGTGCCAGCAGACCCCGGGACACCACAGATACGCAGTATTTT